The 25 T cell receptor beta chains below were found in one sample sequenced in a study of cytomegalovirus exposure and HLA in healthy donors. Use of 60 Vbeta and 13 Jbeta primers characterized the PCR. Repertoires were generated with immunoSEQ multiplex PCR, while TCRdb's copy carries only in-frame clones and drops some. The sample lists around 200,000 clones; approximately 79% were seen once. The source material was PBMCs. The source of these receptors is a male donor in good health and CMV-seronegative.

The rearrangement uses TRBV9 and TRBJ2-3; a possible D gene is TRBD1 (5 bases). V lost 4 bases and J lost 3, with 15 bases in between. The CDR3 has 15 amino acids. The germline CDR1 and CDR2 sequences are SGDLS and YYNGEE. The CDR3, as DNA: TGTGCCAGCAGCCCCCCAGGGCGGCCTACAGATACGCAGTATTTT. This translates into CASSPPGRPTDTQYF. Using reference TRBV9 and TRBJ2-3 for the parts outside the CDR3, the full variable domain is DSGVTQTPKHLITATGQRVTLRCSPRSGDLSVYWYQQSLDQGLQFLIQYYNGEERAKGNILERFSAQQFPDLHSELNLSSLELGDSALYFCASSPPGRPTDTQYFGPGTRLTVL.

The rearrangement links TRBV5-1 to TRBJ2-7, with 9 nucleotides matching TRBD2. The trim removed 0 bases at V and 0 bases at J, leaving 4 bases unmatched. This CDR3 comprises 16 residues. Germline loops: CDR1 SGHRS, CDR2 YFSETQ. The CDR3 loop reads CASSLAKLAGSYEQYF. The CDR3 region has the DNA TGCGCCAGCAGCTTGGCCAAACTAGCGGGCTCCTACGAGCAGTACTTC.

CDR3 nucleotides: TGTGCCAGCAGTTACTCCGGGTTCTCCCCTGGAAACACCATATATTTT. This encodes CASSYSGFSPGNTIYF. The V and J genes are TRBV6-5 and TRBJ1-3; D not certain. CDR1 is MNHEY, CDR2 SVGAGI, per germline. V dropped 0 bases and J dropped 2 bases, with 11 bases sitting between them. CDR3 size: 16 residues.

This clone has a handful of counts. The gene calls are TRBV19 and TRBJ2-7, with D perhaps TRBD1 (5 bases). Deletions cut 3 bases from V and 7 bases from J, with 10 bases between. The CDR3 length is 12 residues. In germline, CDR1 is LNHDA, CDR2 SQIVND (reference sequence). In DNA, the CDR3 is TGTGCCAGTAGTATGGGGCATACAGAGCAGTACTTC. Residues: CASSMGHTEQYF.

CDR3 loop: CASSQDRGSTGELFF. The DNA of the CDR3 is TGCGCCAGCAGCCAAGATAGGGGGAGCACCGGGGAGCTGTTTTTT. This sequence joins TRBV4-3 and TRBJ2-2, with D tentatively TRBD1 (6 bases). V was cut by 0 bases and J by 4 bases, with 9 bases left in between. CDR3 length: 15 amino acids. Per germline, CDR1 LGHNA and CDR2 YSLEER.

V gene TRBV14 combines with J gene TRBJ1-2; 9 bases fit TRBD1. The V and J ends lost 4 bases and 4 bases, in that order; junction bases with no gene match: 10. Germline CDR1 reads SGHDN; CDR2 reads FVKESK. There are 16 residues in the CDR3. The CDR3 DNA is TGTGCCAGCAGCCTAGCCGGACAGGGGCTGCCCTATGGCTACACCTTC. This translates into CASSLAGQGLPYGYTF.

CDR3 protein: CASSTLGQGLNTQYF. The CDR3 bases are TGTGCCAGCAGTACCCTCGGACAGGGTCTAAATACGCAGTATTTT. The chain is built from TRBV27 and TRBJ2-3; TRBD1 agrees at 8 bases. CDR1 MNHEY and CDR2 SMNVEV come from the germline V gene (reference sequence). The V segment lost 5 bases and the J segment 7 bases; nucleotides outside the gene matches: 11. The CDR3 has 15 residues.

CDR3 nucleotides: TGTGCCAGCAGCGTAACAGTGGGGACAGGAGCACTCTATGGCTACACCTTC. Translating it yields CASSVTVGTGALYGYTF. The chain links TRBV27 to TRBJ1-2, with 8 bases fitting TRBD1. With 6 bases clipped from V and 4 bases from J, the junction kept 16 bases outside the gene matches. The CDR3 contains 17 residues. The germline CDR1 and CDR2 sequences are MNHEY and SMNVEV (reference sequence).

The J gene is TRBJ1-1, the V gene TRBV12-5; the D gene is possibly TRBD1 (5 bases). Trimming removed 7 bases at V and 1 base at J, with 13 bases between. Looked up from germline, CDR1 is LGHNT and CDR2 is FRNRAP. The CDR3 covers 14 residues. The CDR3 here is CASATAPANTEAFF. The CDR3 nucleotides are TGTGCTAGTGCGACAGCCCCGGCGAACACTGAAGCTTTCTTT. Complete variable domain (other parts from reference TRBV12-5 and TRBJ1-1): DARVTQTPRHKVTEMGQEVTMRCQPILGHNTVFWYRQTMMQGLELLAYFRNRAPLDDSGMPKDRFSAEMPDATLATLKIQPSEPRDSAVYFCASATAPANTEAFFGQGTRLTVV.

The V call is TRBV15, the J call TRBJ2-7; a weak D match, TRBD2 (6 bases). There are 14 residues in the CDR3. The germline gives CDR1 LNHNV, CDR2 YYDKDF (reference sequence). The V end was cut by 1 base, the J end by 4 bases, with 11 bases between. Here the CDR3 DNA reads TGTGCCACCAGCAGAGGTGGAGGGCAGTACGAGCAGTACTTC. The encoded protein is CATSRGGGQYEQYF.

This CDR3 is CASSLSPGGPHEQYF. The CDR3 region has the DNA TGTGCCAGCAGTTTATCCCCGGGGGGACCCCACGAGCAGTACTTC. V and J are TRBV27 and TRBJ2-7; 7 positions match TRBD2. The V gene end was trimmed by 0 bases and the J gene end by 5 bases; junction bases not matched to a gene: 7. The germline V gene has CDR1 MNHEY and CDR2 SMNVEV (reference sequence). The length of the CDR3 is 15 residues.

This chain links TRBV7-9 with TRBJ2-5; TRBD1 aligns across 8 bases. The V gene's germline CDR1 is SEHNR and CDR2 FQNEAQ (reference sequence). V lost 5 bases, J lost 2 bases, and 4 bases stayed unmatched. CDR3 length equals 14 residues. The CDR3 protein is CASSRTGSQETQYF. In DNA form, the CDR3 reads TGTGCCAGCAGCAGGACAGGGAGTCAAGAGACCCAGTACTTC.

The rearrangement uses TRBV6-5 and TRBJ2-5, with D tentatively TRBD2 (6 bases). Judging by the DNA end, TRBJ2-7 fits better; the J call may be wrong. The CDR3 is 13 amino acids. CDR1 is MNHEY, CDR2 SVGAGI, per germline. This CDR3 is CASSSGTPYEQYF. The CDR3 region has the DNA TGTGCCAGCAGTTCCGGGACTCCCTACGAGCAGTACTTC.

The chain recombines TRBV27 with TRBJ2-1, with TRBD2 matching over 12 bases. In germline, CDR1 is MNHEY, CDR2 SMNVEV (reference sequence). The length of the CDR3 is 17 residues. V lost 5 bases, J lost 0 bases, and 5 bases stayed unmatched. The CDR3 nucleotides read TGTGCCAGCAGTAGTCTAGCGGGGGGGTACTCCTACAATGAGCAGTTCTTC. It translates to CASSSLAGGYSYNEQFF.

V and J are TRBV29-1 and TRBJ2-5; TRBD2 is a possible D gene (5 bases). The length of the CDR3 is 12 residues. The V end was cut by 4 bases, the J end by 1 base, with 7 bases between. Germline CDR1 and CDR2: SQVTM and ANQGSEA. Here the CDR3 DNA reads TGCAGCGTTGTAGCGTTCCAAGAGACCCAGTACTTC. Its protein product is CSVVAFQETQYF.

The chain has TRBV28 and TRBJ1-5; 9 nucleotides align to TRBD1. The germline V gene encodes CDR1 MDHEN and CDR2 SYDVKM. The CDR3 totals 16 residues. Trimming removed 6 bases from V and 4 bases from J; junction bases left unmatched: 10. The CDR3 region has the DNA TGTGCCAGCAGAACCCCCGGACAGGGGCGAAATCAGCCCCAGCATTTT. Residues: CASRTPGQGRNQPQHF. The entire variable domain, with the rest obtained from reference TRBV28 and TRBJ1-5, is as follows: DVKVTQSSRYLVKRTGEKVFLECVQDMDHENMFWYRQDPGLGLRLIYFSYDVKMKEKGDIPEGYSVSREKKERFSLILESASTNQTSMYLCASRTPGQGRNQPQHFGDGTRLSIL.

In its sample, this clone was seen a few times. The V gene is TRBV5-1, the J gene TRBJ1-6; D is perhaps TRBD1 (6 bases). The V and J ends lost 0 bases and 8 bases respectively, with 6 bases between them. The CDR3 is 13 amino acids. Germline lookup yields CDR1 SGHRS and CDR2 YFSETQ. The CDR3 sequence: CASSLEGDSPLHF. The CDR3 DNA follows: TGCGCCAGCAGCTTGGAGGGGGATTCACCCCTCCACTTT.

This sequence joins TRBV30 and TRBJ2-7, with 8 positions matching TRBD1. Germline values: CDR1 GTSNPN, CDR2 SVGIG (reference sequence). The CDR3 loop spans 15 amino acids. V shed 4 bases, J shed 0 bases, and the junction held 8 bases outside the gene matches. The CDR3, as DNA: TGTGCCTGGAACTACCCGGGACAGGTCTCCTACGAGCAGTACTTC. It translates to CAWNYPGQVSYEQYF.

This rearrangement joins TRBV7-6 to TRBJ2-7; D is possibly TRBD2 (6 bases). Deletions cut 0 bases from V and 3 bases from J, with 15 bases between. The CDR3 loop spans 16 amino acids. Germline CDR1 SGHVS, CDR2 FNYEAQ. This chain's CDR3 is CASSLAGGPRGYEQYF. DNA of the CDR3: TGTGCCAGCAGCTTAGCGGGAGGTCCGAGGGGCTACGAGCAGTACTTC.

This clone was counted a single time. The DNA for the CDR3 is TGTGCCAGTAGTCTCGAGACAAGCAATCAGCCCCAGCATTTT. This translates into CASSLETSNQPQHF. This rearrangement joins TRBV19 to TRBJ1-5; no definite D call. Trimming took off 5 bases at V and 1 base at J, with 9 bases between the two ends. Germline V gene sequence: CDR1 LNHDA, CDR2 SQIVND (reference sequence). The CDR3 runs to 14 residues.

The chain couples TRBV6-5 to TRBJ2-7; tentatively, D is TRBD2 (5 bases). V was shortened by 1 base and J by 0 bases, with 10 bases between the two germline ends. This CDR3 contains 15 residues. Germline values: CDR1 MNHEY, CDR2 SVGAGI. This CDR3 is CASSYFFGDSYEQYF. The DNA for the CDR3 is TGTGCCAGCAGTTACTTTTTCGGGGACTCCTACGAGCAGTACTTC.

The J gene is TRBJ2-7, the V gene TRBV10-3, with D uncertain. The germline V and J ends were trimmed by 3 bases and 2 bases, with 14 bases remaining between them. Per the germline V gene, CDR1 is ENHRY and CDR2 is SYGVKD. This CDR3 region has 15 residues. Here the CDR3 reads CAISEFVQLTYEQYF. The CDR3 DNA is TGTGCCATCAGTGAATTTGTACAGTTGACCTACGAGCAGTACTTC.

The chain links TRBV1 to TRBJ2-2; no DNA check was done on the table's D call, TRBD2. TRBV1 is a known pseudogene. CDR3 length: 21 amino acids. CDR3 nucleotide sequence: TGCACCAGCAGCCAAGGTGTCAGGACTAGCGGGGGGGCATCGAACACCGGGGAGCTGTTTTTT. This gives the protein CTSSQGVRTSGGASNTGELFF.

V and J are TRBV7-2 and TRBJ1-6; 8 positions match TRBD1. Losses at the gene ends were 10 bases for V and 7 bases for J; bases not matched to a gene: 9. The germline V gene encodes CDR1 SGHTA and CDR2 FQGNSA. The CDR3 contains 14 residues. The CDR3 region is CAIKQGAQNSPLHF. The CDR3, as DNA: TGTGCCATCAAGCAGGGGGCCCAAAATTCACCCCTCCACTTT.

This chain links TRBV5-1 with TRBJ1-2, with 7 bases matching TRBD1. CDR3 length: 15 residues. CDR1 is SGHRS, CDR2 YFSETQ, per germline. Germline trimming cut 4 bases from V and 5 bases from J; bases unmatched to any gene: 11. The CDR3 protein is CASSDFRDRSYGYTF. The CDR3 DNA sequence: TGCGCCAGCAGCGACTTCAGGGACAGATCGTATGGCTACACCTTC.